This TCR beta chain was identified in a study of blood T cell repertoires in COVID-19. Sequenced by immunoSEQ multiplex PCR; TCRdb stores in-frame clones only, minus some. The repertoire consists of a few hundred thousand clones, with more than 70% occurring once and the leading ten covering under 1.5%. The germline V and J ends were trimmed by 3 bases and 7 bases, with 19 bases remaining between them. Per the germline V gene, CDR1 is SGHNT and CDR2 is YYREEE (reference sequence). The CDR3 runs 15 residues. The chain links TRBV5-4 to TRBJ1-2; the D gene is possibly TRBD1 (6 bases). This TCR was sampled from a man aged 25-40 years who had recovered from COVID-19. The sequenced sample consisted of PBMCs or T cells enriched from blood (not recorded which). In DNA, the CDR3 is TGTGCCAGCAGCTCGGACAGCTTAATAATCGGTGGCTACACCTTC. This encodes CASSSDSLIIGGYTF.